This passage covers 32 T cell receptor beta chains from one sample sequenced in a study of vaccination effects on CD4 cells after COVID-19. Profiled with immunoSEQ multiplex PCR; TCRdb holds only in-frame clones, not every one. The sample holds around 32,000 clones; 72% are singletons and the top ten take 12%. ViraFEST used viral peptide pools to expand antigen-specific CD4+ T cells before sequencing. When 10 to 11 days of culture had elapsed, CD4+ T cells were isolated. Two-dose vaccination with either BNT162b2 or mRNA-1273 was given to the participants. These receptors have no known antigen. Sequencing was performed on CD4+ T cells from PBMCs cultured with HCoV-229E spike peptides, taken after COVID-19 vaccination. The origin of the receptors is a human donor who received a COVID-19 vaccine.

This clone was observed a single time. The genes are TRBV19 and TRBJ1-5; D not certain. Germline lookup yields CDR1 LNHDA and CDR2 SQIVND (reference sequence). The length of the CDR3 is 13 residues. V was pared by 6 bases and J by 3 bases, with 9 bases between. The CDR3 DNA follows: TGTGCCAGTAGAACCCTTAACAATCAGCCCCAGCATTTT. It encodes CASRTLNNQPQHF.

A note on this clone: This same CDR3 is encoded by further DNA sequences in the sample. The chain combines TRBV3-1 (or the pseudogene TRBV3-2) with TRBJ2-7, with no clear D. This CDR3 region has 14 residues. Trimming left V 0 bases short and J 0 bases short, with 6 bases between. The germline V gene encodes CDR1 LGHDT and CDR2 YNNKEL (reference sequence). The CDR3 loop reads CASSQEGSSYEQYF. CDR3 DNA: TGTGCCAGCAGCCAAGAAGGTAGCTCCTACGAGCAGTACTTC.

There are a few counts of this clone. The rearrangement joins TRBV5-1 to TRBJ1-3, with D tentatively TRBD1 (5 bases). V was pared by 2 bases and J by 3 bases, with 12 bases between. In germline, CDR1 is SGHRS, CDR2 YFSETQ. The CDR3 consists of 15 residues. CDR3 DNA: TGCGCCAGCAGCTTAGAGGGGCTCAGTGGAAACACCATATATTTT. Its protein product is CASSLEGLSGNTIYF. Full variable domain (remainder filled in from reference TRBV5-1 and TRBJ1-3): KAGVTQTPRYLIKTRGQQVTLSCSPISGHRSVSWYQQTPGQGLQFLFEYFSETQRNKGNFPGRFSGRQFSNSRSEMNVSTLELGDSALYLCASSLEGLSGNTIYFGEGSWLTVV.

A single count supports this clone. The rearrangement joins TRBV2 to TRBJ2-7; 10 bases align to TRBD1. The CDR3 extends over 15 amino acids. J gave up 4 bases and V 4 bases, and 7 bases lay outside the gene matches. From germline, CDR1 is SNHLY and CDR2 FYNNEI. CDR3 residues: CASSVETGGAYEQYF. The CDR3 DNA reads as TGTGCCAGCAGTGTCGAGACAGGGGGCGCTTACGAGCAGTACTTC.

CDR3 DNA: TGTGCCAGCAGTGAACAGTCGTACGAGCAGTACTTC. It specifies CASSEQSYEQYF. The V call is TRBV2, the J call TRBJ2-7; no clear D gene. Germline values: CDR1 SNHLY, CDR2 FYNNEI. The V and J ends lost 2 bases and 4 bases respectively, with 6 bases between them. This CDR3 spans 12 amino acids. The variable domain in full, completed from reference TRBV2 and TRBJ2-7, reads EPEVTQTPSHQVTQMGQEVILRCVPISNHLYFYWYRQILGQKVEFLVSFYNNEISEKSEIFDDQFSVERPDGSNFTLKIRSTKLEDSAMYFCASSEQSYEQYFGPGTRLTVT.

The DNA for the CDR3 is TGTGCCAGCAGTATTGATGCCCCAGATACGCAGTATTTT. Protein: CASSIDAPDTQYF. This chain links TRBV6-5 with TRBJ2-3; D is uncertain. V was trimmed by 5 bases and J by 4 bases, leaving 10 bases between them. The germline V gene has CDR1 MNHEY and CDR2 SVGAGI. The CDR3 covers 13 residues.

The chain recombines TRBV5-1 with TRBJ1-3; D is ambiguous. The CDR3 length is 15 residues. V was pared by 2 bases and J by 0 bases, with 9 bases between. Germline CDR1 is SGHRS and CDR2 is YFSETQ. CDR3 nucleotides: TGCGCCAGCAGCTTCCGGTCCGACTCTGGAAACACCATATATTTT. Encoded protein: CASSFRSDSGNTIYF. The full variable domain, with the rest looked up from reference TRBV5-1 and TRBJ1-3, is KAGVTQTPRYLIKTRGQQVTLSCSPISGHRSVSWYQQTPGQGLQFLFEYFSETQRNKGNFPGRFSGRQFSNSRSEMNVSTLELGDSALYLCASSFRSDSGNTIYFGEGSWLTVV.

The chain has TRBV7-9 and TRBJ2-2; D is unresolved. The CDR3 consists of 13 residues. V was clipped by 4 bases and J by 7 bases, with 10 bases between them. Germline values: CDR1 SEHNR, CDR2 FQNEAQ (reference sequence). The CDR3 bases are TGTGCCAGCAGCTGGGGTAACGGCGGGGAGCTGTTTTTT. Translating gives CASSWGNGGELFF.

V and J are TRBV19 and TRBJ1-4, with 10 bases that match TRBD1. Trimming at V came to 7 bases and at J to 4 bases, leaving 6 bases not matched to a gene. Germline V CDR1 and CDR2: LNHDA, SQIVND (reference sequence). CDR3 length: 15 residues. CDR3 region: CASIGGTGVNEKLFF. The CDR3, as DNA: TGTGCCAGTATCGGTGGGACAGGGGTTAATGAAAAACTGTTTTTT.

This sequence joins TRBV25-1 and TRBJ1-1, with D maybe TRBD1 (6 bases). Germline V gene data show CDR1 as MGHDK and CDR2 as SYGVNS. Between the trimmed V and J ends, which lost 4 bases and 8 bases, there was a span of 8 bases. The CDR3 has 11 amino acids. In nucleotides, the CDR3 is TGTGCCAGCAGTGCGGGGGCCGAAGCTTTCTTT. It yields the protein CASSAGAEAFF.

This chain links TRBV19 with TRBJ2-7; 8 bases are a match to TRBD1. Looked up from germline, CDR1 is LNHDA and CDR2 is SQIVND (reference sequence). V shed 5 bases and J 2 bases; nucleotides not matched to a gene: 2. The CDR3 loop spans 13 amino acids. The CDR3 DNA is TGTGCCAGTAGTGAGACAGGGGCCTACGAGCAGTACTTC. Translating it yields CASSETGAYEQYF.

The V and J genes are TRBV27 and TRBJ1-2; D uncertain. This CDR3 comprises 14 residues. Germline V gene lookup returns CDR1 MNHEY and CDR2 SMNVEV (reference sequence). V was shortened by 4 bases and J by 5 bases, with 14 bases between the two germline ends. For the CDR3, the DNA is TGTGCCAGCAGTTCACGGACGTCCCCTTATGGCTACACCTTC. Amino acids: CASSSRTSPYGYTF.

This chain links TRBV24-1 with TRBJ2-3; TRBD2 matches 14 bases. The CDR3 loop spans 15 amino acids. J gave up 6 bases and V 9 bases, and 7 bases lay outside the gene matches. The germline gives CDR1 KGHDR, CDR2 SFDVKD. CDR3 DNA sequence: TGTGCCACCGGAGGACTAGCGGGGGGACCCGATACGCAGTATTTT. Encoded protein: CATGGLAGGPDTQYF.

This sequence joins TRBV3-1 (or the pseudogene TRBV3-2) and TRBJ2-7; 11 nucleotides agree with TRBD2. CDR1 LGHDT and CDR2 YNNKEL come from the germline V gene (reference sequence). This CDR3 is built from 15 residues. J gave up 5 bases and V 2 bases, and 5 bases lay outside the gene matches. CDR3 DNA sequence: TGTGCCAGCAGCCAAACTAGCGGGGGAAGGCACGAGCAGTACTTC. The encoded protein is CASSQTSGGRHEQYF.

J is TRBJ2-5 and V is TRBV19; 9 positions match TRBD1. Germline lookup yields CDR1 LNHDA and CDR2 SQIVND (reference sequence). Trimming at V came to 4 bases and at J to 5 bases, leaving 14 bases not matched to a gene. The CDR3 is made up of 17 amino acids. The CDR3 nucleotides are TGTGCCAGTAGTAAAGGGACAGGGAATGCGGTCTGGGAGACCCAGTACTTC. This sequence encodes CASSKGTGNAVWETQYF.

The CDR3 loop is CASSFKAGVILSTDTQYF. For the CDR3, the DNA is TGTGCCAGCAGCTTCAAAGCGGGGGTCATATTAAGCACAGATACGCAGTATTTT. The chain carries TRBV5-6 and TRBJ2-3; 8 positions match TRBD2. The trim removed 2 bases at V and 0 bases at J, leaving 11 bases unmatched. There are 18 residues in the CDR3. CDR1 SGHDT and CDR2 YYEEEE come from the germline V gene. Looking up the rest from reference TRBV5-6 and TRBJ2-3 gives the full variable domain: DAGVTQSPTHLIKTRGQQVTLRCSPKSGHDTVSWYQQALGQGPQFIFQYYEEEERQRGNFPDRFSGHQFPNYSSELNVNALLLGDSALYLCASSFKAGVILSTDTQYFGPGTRLTVL.

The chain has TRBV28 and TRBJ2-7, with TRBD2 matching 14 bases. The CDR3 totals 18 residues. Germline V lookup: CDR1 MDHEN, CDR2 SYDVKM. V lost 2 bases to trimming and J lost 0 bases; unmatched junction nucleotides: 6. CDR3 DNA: TGTGCCAGCAGTTTAGCCGGACTAGCGGGAGGACTCTCCTACGAGCAGTACTTC. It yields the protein CASSLAGLAGGLSYEQYF.

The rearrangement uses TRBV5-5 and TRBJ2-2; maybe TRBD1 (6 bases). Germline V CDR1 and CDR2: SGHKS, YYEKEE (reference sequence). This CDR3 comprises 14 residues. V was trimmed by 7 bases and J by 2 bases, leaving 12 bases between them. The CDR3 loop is CASAGDQNTGELFF. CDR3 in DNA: TGTGCCAGCGCAGGGGACCAAAACACCGGGGAGCTGTTTTTT.

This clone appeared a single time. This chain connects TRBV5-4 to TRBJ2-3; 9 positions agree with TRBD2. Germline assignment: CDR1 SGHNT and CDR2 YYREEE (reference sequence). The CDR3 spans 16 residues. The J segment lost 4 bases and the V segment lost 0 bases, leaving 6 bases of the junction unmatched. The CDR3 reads CASSLGAGGQADTQYF. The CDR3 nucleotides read TGTGCCAGCAGCTTGGGGGCGGGAGGGCAAGCAGATACGCAGTATTTT.

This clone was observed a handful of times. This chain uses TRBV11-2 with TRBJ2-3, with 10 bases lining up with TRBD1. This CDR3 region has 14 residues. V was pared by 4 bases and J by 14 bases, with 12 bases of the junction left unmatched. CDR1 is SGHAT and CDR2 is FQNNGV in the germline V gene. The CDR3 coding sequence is TGTGCCAGCAGCTCCCGGACAGGGGGGGATACTGCGTATTTT. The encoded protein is CASSSRTGGDTAYF. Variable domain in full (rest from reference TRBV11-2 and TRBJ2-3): EAGVAQSPRYKIIEKRQSVAFWCNPISGHATLYWYQQILGQGPKLLIQFQNNGVVDDSQLPKDRFSAERLKGVDSTLKIQPAKLEDSAVYLCASSSRTGGDTAYFGPGTRLTVL.

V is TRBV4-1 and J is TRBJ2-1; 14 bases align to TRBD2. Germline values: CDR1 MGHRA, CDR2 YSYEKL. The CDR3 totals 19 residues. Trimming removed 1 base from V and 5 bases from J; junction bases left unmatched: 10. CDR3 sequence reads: CASSQGQRTSGGRNNEQFF. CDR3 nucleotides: TGCGCCAGCAGCCAAGGGCAAAGGACTAGCGGGGGGCGTAACAATGAGCAGTTCTTC.

In DNA, the CDR3 is TGTGCCAGCAGCTTGGACAGGGTGGAGACCCAGTACTTC. This sequence encodes CASSLDRVETQYF. The J gene is TRBJ2-5, the V gene TRBV5-8; possible D gene TRBD1, 6 bases. This CDR3 spans 13 amino acids. Germline V lookup: CDR1 SGHTS, CDR2 YDEGEE. The germline V and J ends were trimmed by 0 bases and 5 bases, with 8 bases remaining between them.

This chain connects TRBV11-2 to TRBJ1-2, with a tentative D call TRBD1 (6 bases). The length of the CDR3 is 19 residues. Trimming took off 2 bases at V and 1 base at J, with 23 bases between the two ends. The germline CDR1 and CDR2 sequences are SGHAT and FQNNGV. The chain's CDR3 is CASSLFPRLTGRNNYGYTF. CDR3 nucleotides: TGTGCCAGCAGCTTATTCCCCCGTCTAACAGGGAGAAATAACTATGGCTACACCTTC.

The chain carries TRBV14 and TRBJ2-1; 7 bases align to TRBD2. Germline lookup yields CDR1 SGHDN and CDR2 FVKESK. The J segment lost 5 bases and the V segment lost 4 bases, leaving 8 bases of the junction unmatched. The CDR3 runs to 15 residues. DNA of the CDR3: TGTGCCAGCAGCCTGAGGCTAGCGGTAAACAATGAGCAGTTCTTC. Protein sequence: CASSLRLAVNNEQFF.

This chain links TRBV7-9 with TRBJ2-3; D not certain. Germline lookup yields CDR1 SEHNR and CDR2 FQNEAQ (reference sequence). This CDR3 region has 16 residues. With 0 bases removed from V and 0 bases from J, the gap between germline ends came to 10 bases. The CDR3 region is CASSLAVLTSTDTQYF. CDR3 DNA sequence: TGTGCCAGCAGCTTAGCCGTACTAACTAGCACAGATACGCAGTATTTT.

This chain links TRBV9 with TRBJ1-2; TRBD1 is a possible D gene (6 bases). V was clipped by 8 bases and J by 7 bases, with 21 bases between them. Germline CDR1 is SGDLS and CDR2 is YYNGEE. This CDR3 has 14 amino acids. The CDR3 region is CASGRDHRASGYTF. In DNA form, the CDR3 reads TGTGCCAGTGGTAGGGACCACAGGGCGAGTGGCTACACCTTC.

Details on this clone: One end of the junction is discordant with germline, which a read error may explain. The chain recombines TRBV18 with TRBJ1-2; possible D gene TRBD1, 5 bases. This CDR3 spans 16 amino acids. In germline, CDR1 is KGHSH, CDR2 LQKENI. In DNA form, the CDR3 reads TGTGCCAGCTCACCGGGACCGCCTTATCTAGGAAGCCTTATCTACTTC. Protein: CASSPGPPYLGSLIYF. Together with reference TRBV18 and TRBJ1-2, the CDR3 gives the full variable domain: NAGVMQNPRHLVRRRGQEARLRCSPMKGHSHVYWYRQLPEEGLKFMVYLQKENIIDESGMPKERFSAEFPKEGPSILRIQQVVRGDSAAYFCASSPGPPYLGSLIYFGSGTRLTVV.

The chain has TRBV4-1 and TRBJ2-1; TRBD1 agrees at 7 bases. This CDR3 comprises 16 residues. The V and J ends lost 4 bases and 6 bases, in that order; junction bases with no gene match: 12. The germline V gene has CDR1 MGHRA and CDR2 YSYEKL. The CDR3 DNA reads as TGCGCCAGCAGCCCCCCCTGGGGCGACAGGGCCAATGAGCAGTTCTTC. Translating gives CASSPPWGDRANEQFF.

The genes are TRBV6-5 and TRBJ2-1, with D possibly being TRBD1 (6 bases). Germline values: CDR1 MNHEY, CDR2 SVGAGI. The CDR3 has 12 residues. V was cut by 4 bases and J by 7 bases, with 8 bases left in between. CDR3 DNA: TGTGCCAGCAGTTCAACAGGGAATGAGCAGTTCTTC. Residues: CASSSTGNEQFF.

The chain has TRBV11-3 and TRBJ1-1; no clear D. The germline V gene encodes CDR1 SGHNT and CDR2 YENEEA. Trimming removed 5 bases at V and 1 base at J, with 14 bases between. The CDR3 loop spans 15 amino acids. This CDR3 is CASSLRGGANTEAFF. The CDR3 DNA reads TGTGCCAGCAGCCTCCGGGGAGGAGCGAACACTGAAGCTTTCTTT. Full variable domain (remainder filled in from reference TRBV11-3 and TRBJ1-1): EAGVVQSPRYKIIEKKQPVAFWCNPISGHNTLYWYLQNLGQGPELLIRYENEEAVDDSQLPKDRFSAERLKGVDSTLKIQPAELGDSAVYLCASSLRGGANTEAFFGQGTRLTVV.

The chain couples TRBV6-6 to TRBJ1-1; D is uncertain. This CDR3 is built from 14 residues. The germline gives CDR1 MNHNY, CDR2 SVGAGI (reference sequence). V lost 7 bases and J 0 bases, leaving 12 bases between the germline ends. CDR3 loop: CASTVLEMNTEAFF. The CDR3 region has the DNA TGTGCCAGCACCGTCCTGGAGATGAACACTGAAGCTTTCTTT.

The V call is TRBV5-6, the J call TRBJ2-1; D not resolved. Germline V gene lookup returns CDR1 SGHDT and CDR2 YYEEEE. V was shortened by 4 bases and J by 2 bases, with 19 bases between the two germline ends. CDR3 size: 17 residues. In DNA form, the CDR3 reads TGTGCCAGCAGCGTTCGACCCTGGTGGGATCCCTACAATGAGCAGTTCTTC. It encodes CASSVRPWWDPYNEQFF.